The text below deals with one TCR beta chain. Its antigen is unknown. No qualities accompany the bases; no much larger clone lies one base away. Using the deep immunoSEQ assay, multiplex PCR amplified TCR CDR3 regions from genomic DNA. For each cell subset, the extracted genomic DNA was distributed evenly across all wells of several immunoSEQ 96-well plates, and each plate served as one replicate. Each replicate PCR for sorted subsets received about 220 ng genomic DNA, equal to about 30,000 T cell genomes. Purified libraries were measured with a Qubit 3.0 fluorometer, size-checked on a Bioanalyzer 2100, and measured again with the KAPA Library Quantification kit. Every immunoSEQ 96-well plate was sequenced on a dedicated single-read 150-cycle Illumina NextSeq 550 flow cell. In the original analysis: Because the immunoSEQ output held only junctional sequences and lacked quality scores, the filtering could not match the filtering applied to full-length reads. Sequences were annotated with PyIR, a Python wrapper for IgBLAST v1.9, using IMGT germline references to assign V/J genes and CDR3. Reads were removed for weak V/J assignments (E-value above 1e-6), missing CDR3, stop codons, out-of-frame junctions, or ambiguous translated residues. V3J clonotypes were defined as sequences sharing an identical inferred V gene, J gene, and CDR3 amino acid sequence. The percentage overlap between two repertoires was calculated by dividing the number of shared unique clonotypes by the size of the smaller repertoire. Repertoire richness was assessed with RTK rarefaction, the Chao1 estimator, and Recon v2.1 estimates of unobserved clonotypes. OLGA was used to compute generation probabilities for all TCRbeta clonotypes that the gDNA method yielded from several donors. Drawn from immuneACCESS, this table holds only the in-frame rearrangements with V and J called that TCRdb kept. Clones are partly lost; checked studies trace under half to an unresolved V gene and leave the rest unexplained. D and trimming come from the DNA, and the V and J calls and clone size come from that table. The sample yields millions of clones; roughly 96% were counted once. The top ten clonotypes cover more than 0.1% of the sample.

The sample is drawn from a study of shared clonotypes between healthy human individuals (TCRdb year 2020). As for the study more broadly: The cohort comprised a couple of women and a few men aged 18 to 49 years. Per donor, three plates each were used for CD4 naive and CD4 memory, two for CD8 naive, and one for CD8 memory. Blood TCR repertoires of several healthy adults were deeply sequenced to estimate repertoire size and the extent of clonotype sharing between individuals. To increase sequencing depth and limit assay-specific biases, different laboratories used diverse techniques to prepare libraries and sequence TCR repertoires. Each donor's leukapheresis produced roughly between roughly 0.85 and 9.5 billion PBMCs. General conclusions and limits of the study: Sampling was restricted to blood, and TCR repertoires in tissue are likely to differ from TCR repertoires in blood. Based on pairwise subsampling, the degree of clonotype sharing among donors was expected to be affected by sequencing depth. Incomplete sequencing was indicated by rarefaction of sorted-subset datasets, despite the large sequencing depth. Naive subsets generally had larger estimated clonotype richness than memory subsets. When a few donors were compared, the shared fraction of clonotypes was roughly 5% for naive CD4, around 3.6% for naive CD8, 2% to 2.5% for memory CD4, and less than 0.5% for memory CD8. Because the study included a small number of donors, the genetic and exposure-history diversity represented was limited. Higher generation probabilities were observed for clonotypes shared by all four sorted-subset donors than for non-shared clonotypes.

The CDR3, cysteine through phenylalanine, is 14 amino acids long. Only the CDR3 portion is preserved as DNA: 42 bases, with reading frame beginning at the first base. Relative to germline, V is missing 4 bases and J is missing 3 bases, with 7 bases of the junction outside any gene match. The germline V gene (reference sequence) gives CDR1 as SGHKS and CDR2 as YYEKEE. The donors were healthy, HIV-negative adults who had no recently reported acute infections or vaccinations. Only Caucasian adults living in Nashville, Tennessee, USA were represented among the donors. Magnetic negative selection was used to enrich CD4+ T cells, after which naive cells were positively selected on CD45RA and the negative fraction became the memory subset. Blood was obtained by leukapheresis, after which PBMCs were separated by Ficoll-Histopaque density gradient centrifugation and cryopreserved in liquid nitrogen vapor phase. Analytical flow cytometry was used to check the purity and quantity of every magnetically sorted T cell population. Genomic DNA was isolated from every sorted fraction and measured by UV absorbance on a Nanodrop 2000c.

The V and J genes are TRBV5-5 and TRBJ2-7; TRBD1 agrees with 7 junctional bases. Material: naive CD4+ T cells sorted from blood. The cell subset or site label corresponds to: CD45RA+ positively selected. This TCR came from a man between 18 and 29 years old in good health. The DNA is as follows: TGTGCCAGCAGCAAGGGACAGACGAACTACGAGCAGTACTTC. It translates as CASSKGQTNYEQYF.